The 31 T cell receptor beta chains given below trace back to one sample, sequenced in a study of cytomegalovirus exposure and HLA in healthy donors. The PCR was carried out with 60 Vbeta primers and 13 Jbeta primers. Only in-frame clones appear in the TCRdb table, and some are missing; sequencing was by immunoSEQ multiplex PCR. The sample holds some 120,000 clones, approximately 80% seen once. Sequenced material: PBMCs. Every receptor here comes from a young man in good health and CMV-seropositive.

This rearrangement joins TRBV7-2 to TRBJ1-1; D gene ambiguous. Germline CDR1 is SGHTA and CDR2 is FQGNSA. Between the trimmed V and J ends, which lost 2 bases and 0 bases, there was a span of 7 bases. This CDR3 region has 14 residues. In DNA, the CDR3 is TGTGCCAGCAGCTTATCGCGGATGAACACTGAAGCTTTCTTT. Translation: CASSLSRMNTEAFF.

V gene TRBV7-6 combines with J gene TRBJ2-3; TRBD2 might be the D (6 bases). Germline CDR1 SGHVS, CDR2 FNYEAQ. The CDR3 sequence is 15 residues long. Trimming cost V 1 base and J 0 bases, with 8 bases left between them. For the CDR3, the DNA is TGTGCCAGCAGCTTAGGCGGGACGAGCACAGATACGCAGTATTTT. Its protein product is CASSLGGTSTDTQYF.

V and J are TRBV7-7 and TRBJ2-1, with 8 bases aligning to TRBD2. Trimming cost V 5 bases and J 10 bases; bases outside gene matches: 4. The CDR3 spans 12 residues. Germline CDR1 and CDR2: SSHAT and FNYEAQ (reference sequence). The CDR3 coding sequence is TGTGCCAGCAGCGCGGGCGGGAGGGAGCAGTTCTTC. Protein: CASSAGGREQFF.

Details on this clone: The junction departs from germline at one end; a sequencing error may be responsible. The chain couples TRBV28 to TRBJ1-2; D not resolved. The CDR3 has 12 amino acids. The germline CDR1 and CDR2 sequences are MDHEN and SYDVKM. CDR3 sequence reads: CAISLGGYGYTF. The CDR3 DNA reads TGTGCCATCAGTCTCGGCGGCTATGGCTACACCTTC.

The rearrangement joins TRBV9 to TRBJ2-3; 7 bases are shared with TRBD2. CDR1 SGDLS and CDR2 YYNGEE come from the germline V gene. After removal of 4 bases from V and 6 bases from J, the junction contained 11 bases not matched to a gene. The CDR3 spans 15 residues. The CDR3 is CASSPRTRVGDTQYF. CDR3 nucleotide sequence: TGTGCCAGCAGCCCACGGACTAGGGTAGGGGATACGCAGTATTTT.

With respect to this clone: In the same sample, other DNA sequences code for this CDR3. The gene calls are TRBV27 and TRBJ2-1; perhaps TRBD2 as D (6 bases). The ends were cut back, 3 bases at V and 1 base at J, with 7 bases in the middle. The CDR3 covers 14 residues. The germline gives CDR1 MNHEY, CDR2 SMNVEV (reference sequence). This CDR3 reads CASSLGGSYNEQFF. Here the CDR3 DNA reads TGTGCCAGCAGTTTGGGGGGATCCTACAATGAGCAGTTCTTC.

This clone was seen a single time. The chain uses TRBV28 and TRBJ1-2; D possibly corresponds to TRBD1 (5 bases). Between the trimmed V and J ends, which lost 4 bases and 1 base, there was a span of 22 bases. Germline assignment: CDR1 MDHEN and CDR2 SYDVKM. The CDR3 consists of 18 residues. CDR3 nucleotide sequence: TGTGCCAGCAGTTCCCGCCTAACAGGACCGCTGTTTAACTATGGCTACACCTTC. This translates into CASSSRLTGPLFNYGYTF.

This chain joins TRBV19 and TRBJ1-5; D is undetermined. Trimming removed 3 bases from V and 3 bases from J, with 12 bases in between. Germline assignment: CDR1 LNHDA and CDR2 SQIVND (reference sequence). The CDR3 consists of 15 residues. CDR3 residues: CASSIQMNHNQPQHF. In nucleotides, the CDR3 is TGTGCCAGTAGTATCCAGATGAACCACAATCAGCCCCAGCATTTT.

The chain is built from TRBV5-1 and TRBJ2-3; the match to TRBD1 covers 9 bases. This CDR3 contains 14 residues. CDR1 is SGHRS, CDR2 YFSETQ, per germline. V lost 6 bases, J lost 6 bases, and 8 bases stayed unmatched. CDR3 nucleotide sequence: TGCGCCAGCATGTCAGGACAGGGGTCCGATACGCAGTATTTT. Protein: CASMSGQGSDTQYF. The variable domain in full, completed from reference TRBV5-1 and TRBJ2-3, reads KAGVTQTPRYLIKTRGQQVTLSCSPISGHRSVSWYQQTPGQGLQFLFEYFSETQRNKGNFPGRFSGRQFSNSRSEMNVSTLELGDSALYLCASMSGQGSDTQYFGPGTRLTVL.

This clone came up once. V gene TRBV6-1 combines with J gene TRBJ2-5; 8 positions match TRBD1. The J call is uncertain, as TRBJ2-7 better fits the DNA end. CDR1 is MNHNS and CDR2 is SASEGT in the germline V gene. This CDR3 has 12 amino acids. The CDR3 DNA reads as TGTGCCGTGGACAGGGACTCCTACGAGCAGTACTTC. Translating gives CAVDRDSYEQYF.

The chain combines TRBV7-9 with TRBJ2-5; 11 bases align to TRBD1. V was pared by 8 bases and J by 2 bases, with 4 bases of the junction left unmatched. The germline CDR1 and CDR2 sequences are SEHNR and FQNEAQ (reference sequence). The CDR3 contains 14 residues. The CDR3 DNA sequence: TGTGCCAGCGACCGGGACAGGGGGCAAGAGACCCAGTACTTC. It specifies CASDRDRGQETQYF.

The chain couples TRBV19 to TRBJ2-7; TRBD1 agrees at 7 bases. The length of the CDR3 is 11 residues. V dropped 8 bases and J dropped 4; count of bases not matched to a gene: 2. CDR1 is LNHDA and CDR2 is SQIVND in the germline V gene (reference sequence). CDR3 region: CASSGQYEQYV. The CDR3 nucleotides are TGTGCCAGTTCGGGACAGTACGAGCAGTACGTC.

The rearrangement uses TRBV10-3 and TRBJ2-3; D perhaps matches TRBD2 (6 bases). V was cut by 9 bases and J by 11 bases, with 24 bases left in between. This CDR3 has 14 amino acids. In germline, CDR1 is ENHRY, CDR2 SYGVKD. Here the CDR3 DNA reads TGTGCCATTGGGGAGGAGGACTCCTTTTCAGTGCAGTATTTT. Its translation: CAIGEEDSFSVQYF.

The chain carries TRBV27 and TRBJ2-5; D perhaps matches TRBD1 (8 bases). Trimming removed 6 bases at V and 3 bases at J, with 17 bases between. The CDR3 is made up of 15 amino acids. Germline CDR1 is MNHEY and CDR2 is SMNVEV (reference sequence). For the CDR3, the DNA is TGTGCCAGCAGCCCGATCACAGGGGGGGAAGAGACCCAGTACTTC. Encoded protein: CASSPITGGEETQYF.

The CDR3 sequence: CASSLENRAGQPQHF. DNA of the CDR3: TGTGCCAGCAGCTTAGAAAACAGGGCGGGTCAGCCCCAGCATTTT. The V gene is TRBV7-2, the J gene TRBJ1-5, with D possibly being TRBD1 (6 bases). The CDR3 totals 15 residues. Germline CDR1 reads SGHTA; CDR2 reads FQGNSA. Trimming removed 1 base from V and 6 bases from J, with 13 bases in between. Based on the CDR3 plus reference TRBV7-2 and TRBJ1-5, the full variable domain is GAGVSQSPSNKVTEKGKDVELRCDPISGHTALYWYRQSLGQGLEFLIYFQGNSAPDKSGLPSDRFSAERTGGSVSTLTIQRTQQEDSAVYLCASSLENRAGQPQHFGDGTRLSIL.

Notes on this clone: One junction end does not reproduce the germline sequence, and a read error may be involved. V usage is TRBV5-1 and J usage is TRBJ2-7, with D tentatively TRBD1 or TRBD2 (5 bases each). Germline values: CDR1 SGHRS, CDR2 YFSETQ. CDR3 length: 15 amino acids. Here the CDR3 reads CASRLGLAPSYEQYF. DNA for the CDR3: TGCGCCAGCAGATTGGGGCTAGCTCCCTCCTACGAGCAGTACTTC. Drawing the rest from reference TRBV5-1 and TRBJ2-7, the complete variable domain is KAGVTQTPRYLIKTRGQQVTLSCSPISGHRSVSWYQQTPGQGLQFLFEYFSETQRNKGNFPGRFSGRQFSNSRSEMNVSTLELGDSALYLCASRLGLAPSYEQYFGPGTRLTVT.

DNA for the CDR3: TGTGCCAGCAGCTTAGGCCGGGGGTTGAGCTACGAGCAGTACTTC. Translation: CASSLGRGLSYEQYF. The chain has TRBV13 and TRBJ2-7; possible D gene TRBD2, 6 bases. This CDR3 contains 15 residues. V lost 0 bases and J lost 3, with 12 bases in between. Germline CDR1 is PRHDT and CDR2 is FYEKMQ (reference sequence).

The CDR3 here is CASTTENQPQHF. The CDR3 DNA reads as TGTGCCAGCACGACAGAAAATCAGCCCCAGCATTTT. V usage is TRBV25-1 and J usage is TRBJ1-5, with D maybe TRBD1 (5 bases). Trimming cost V 7 bases and J 4 bases, with 8 bases left between them. The CDR3 length is 12 residues. Germline assignment: CDR1 MGHDK and CDR2 SYGVNS.

The table lists this clone with a count of one. V is TRBV6-1 and J is TRBJ2-1, with D unclear. This CDR3 is built from 13 residues. The germline gives CDR1 MNHNS, CDR2 SASEGT. V gave up 7 bases and J gave up 4 bases, with 11 bases separating them. The CDR3 DNA sequence: TGTGCCAGCAATCACAACCCGTACAATGAGCAGTTCTTC. This sequence encodes CASNHNPYNEQFF.

V and J are TRBV30 and TRBJ2-7, with a possible D match to TRBD2 (6 bases). The CDR3 totals 15 residues. Trimming removed 2 bases at V and 0 bases at J, with 14 bases between. CDR1 is GTSNPN, CDR2 SVGIG, per germline (reference sequence). DNA for the CDR3: TGTGCCTGGAGTCGAGGCGGGACTGCCTCCTACGAGCAGTACTTC. This sequence encodes CAWSRGGTASYEQYF.

This rearrangement joins TRBV18 to TRBJ2-1; maybe TRBD2 (5 bases). Trimming left V 2 bases short and J 2 bases short, with 16 bases between. The CDR3 extends over 17 amino acids. Germline V CDR1 and CDR2: KGHSH, LQKENI. The CDR3 is CASSPGSGKQAYNEQFF. The CDR3, as DNA: TGTGCCAGCTCACCAGGGTCGGGAAAACAAGCCTACAATGAGCAGTTCTTC.

Regarding this clone: This same CDR3 is encoded by further DNA sequences in the sample. The CDR3 here is CASSPDSSTDTQYF. CDR3 coding DNA: TGTGCCAGCAGCCCTGACAGTAGCACAGATACGCAGTATTTT. The J gene is TRBJ2-3, the V gene TRBV7-9, with D perhaps TRBD1 (5 bases). This CDR3 region has 14 residues. Germline CDR1 reads SEHNR; CDR2 reads FQNEAQ (reference sequence). Trimming stripped 5 bases from V and 0 bases from J, with 9 bases between.

V is TRBV12-5 and J is TRBJ1-6; D gene ambiguous. The CDR3 is made up of 16 amino acids. Trimming removed 0 bases at V and 5 bases at J, with 11 bases between. CDR1 and CDR2 (germline): LGHNT, FRNRAP. The CDR3 nucleotides are TGTGCTAGTGGTTTGGTACTGTCGGGGAATAATTCACCCCTCCACTTT. Its translation: CASGLVLSGNNSPLHF. Using reference TRBV12-5 and TRBJ1-6 for the parts outside the CDR3, the full variable domain is DARVTQTPRHKVTEMGQEVTMRCQPILGHNTVFWYRQTMMQGLELLAYFRNRAPLDDSGMPKDRFSAEMPDATLATLKIQPSEPRDSAVYFCASGLVLSGNNSPLHFGNGTRLTVT.

The CDR3 bases are TGTGCCAGCAGTTTCTATCCAGGGGGCCGCGATCAGCCCCAGCATTTT. The encoded protein is CASSFYPGGRDQPQHF. The rearrangement links TRBV28 to TRBJ1-5; 8 bases align to TRBD1. With V trimmed by 3 bases and J by 5 bases, 9 bases remained unmatched. The CDR3 has 16 amino acids. From germline, CDR1 is MDHEN and CDR2 SYDVKM.

The chain combines TRBV7-9 with TRBJ1-2; D gene unclear. The germline gives CDR1 SEHNR, CDR2 FQNEAQ (reference sequence). The CDR3 contains 14 residues. Trimming removed 1 base at V and 3 bases at J, with 9 bases between. CDR3 sequence reads: CASSLGGRYYGYTF. CDR3 DNA sequence: TGTGCCAGCAGCTTAGGTGGCCGCTACTATGGCTACACCTTC.

This chain connects TRBV10-2 to TRBJ2-1; tentatively, D is TRBD2 (6 bases). This CDR3 is built from 14 residues. Looked up from germline, CDR1 is WSHSY and CDR2 is SAAADI. V was clipped by 3 bases and J by 6 bases, with 12 bases between them. For the CDR3, the DNA is TGCGCCAGCAGTGACCCCGGGACTCTCAATGAGCAGTTCTTC. It yields the protein CASSDPGTLNEQFF.

V is TRBV30 and J is TRBJ2-5; a weak D match, TRBD2 (6 bases). With 0 bases removed from V and 11 bases from J, the gap between germline ends came to 13 bases. CDR1 and CDR2 (germline): GTSNPN, SVGIG (reference sequence). The CDR3 length is 12 residues. The CDR3 DNA reads TGTGCCTGGAGTGTACACAGCCGGGAGCAGTACTTC. Translation: CAWSVHSREQYF.

This chain connects TRBV9 to TRBJ1-3, with D perhaps TRBD1 (5 bases). Germline-derived CDR1 and CDR2 are SGDLS and YYNGEE. Trimming shortened V by 10 bases and J by 8 bases, and 19 bases separated the two germline ends. There are 13 residues in the CDR3. This CDR3 reads CASRGGEVDTIYF. In DNA, the CDR3 is TGTGCCTCTAGGGGAGGAGAGGTGGACACCATATATTTT.

As for this clone: This CDR3 is also generated by other DNA sequences in the sample. The chain joins TRBV6-1 to TRBJ1-1; perhaps TRBD1 as D (5 bases). This CDR3 region has 14 residues. V was trimmed by 1 base and J by 3 bases, leaving 9 bases between them. CDR1 and CDR2 (germline): MNHNS, SASEGT. CDR3 in DNA: TGTGCCAGCAGTGAAGAAGGGGCGGACACTGAAGCTTTCTTT. Its translation: CASSEEGADTEAFF.

The V and J genes are TRBV2 and TRBJ2-7; no clear D. The CDR3 length is 12 residues. V was shortened by 4 bases and J by 3 bases, with 7 bases between the two germline ends. CDR1 and CDR2 (germline): SNHLY, FYNNEI. CDR3 bases: TGTGCCAGCAGTGGAGAAAACTACGAGCAGTACTTC. It yields the protein CASSGENYEQYF.

The gene calls are TRBV18 and TRBJ2-7; 10 bases fit TRBD2. V dropped 1 base and J dropped 0; count of bases not matched to a gene: 15. CDR3 length equals 20 residues. The V gene's germline CDR1 is KGHSH and CDR2 LQKENI. CDR3 coding DNA: TGTGCCAGCTCACCACGGTACGTACTAACTAGCGGGGCCAGCTCCTACGAGCAGTACGTC. It codes for CASSPRYVLTSGASSYEQYV.